This is a list of T cell receptor beta chains from one sample in a study of blood T cell repertoires in COVID-19. The data were produced by immunoSEQ multiplex PCR, yet TCRdb's version contains in-frame clones alone and is incomplete. The sample carries 150,000 to 200,000 clones, roughly four fifths recorded once. The sequenced sample was peripheral blood. Every receptor here comes from a woman in her 70s with COVID-19, enrolled during active disease. Each CDR3 is given without its conserved first and last residue.

TRBV12-3/TRBV12-4 ASSRTGGEQY
TRBV5-1 ASSSQTGGVADTQY
TRBV3-1/TRBV3-2 ASSRHGGQETQY
TRBV29-1 SVAKTGGTGELF
TRBV6-2/TRBV6-3 ASSTPPGETQY
TRBV15 ATSRGQTRLDHEQF
TRBV9 ASSNRRYGLAGAPSTDTQY
TRBV29-1 SVEGQGNTDTQY
TRBV24-1 ATSDLGPRGEQF
TRBV7-9 ASSLLRGAGYGYT
TRBV7-3 ASSLEQANEQF
TRBV7-9 ASSGRTDTQY
TRBV28 ASIPGGGGGYT
TRBV7-2 ASSLEGRVETQY
TRBV29-1 SVGTGVSNQPQH
TRBV4-1 ASNFWAGVTGELF
TRBV2 ARIGRQGRGYTEAF